The clone carrying this T cell receptor (beta chain) came up a few times. TCRdb used MiXCR to reprocess the RACE reads, holding one entry per CDR3 protein. This sample has around 300,000 distinct CDR3 sequences; around 6.9% occur once, and the top ten carry about 8%. Time point meaning: patch test 1, 2 weeks after DPC sensitization. The treatment is: therapeutic diphenylcyclopropenone sensitization with weekly scalp DPC. Blood sampling preceded each patch test application. This sample is part of a study of human T cells and chemical hapten exposure. The material was whole blood, obtained in connection with sensitization to the hapten diphenylcyclopropenone (DPC). The receptor's source is a young woman with alopecia areata. Some clones in this sample may be carry-over from other donors' samples.

CDR3 DNA: TGTGCCAGCAGCCGTGACAGGGCTTCCTACAATGAGCAGTTCTTC. Translated, it gives CASSRDRASYNEQFF. The genes are TRBV5-4 and TRBJ2-1, with TRBD1 matching 7 bases. The ends lost 4 bases at V and 1 base at J; junction bases unmatched: 5. Germline V CDR1 and CDR2: SGHNT, YYREEE (reference sequence). The CDR3 is 15 residues long.